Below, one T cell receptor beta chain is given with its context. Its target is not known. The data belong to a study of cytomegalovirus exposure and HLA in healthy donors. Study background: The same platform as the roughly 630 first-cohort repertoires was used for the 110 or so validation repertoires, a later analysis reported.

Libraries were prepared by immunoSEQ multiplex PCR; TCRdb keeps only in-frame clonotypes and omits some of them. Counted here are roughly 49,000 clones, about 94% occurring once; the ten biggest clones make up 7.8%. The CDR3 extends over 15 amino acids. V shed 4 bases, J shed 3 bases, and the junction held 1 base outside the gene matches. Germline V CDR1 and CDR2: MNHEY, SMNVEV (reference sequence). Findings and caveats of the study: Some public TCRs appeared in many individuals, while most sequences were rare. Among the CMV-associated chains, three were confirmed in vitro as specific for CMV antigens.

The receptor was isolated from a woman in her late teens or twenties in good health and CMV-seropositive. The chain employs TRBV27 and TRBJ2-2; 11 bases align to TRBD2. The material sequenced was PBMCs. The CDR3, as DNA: TGTGCCAGCAGTTCGGGACTAGCGGACACCGGGGAGCTGTTTTTT. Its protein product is CASSSGLADTGELFF.